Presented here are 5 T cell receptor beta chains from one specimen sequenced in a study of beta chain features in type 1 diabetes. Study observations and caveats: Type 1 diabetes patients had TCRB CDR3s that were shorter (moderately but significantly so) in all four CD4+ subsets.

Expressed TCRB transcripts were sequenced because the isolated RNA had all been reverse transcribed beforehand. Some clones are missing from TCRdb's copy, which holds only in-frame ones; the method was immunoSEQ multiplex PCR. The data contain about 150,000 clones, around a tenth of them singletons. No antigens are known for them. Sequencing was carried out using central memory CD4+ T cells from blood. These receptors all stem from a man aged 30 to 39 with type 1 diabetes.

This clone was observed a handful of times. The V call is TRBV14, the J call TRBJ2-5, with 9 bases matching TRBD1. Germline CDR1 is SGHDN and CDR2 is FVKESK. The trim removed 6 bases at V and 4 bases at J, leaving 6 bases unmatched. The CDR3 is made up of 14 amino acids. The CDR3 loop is CASSETTGGETQYF. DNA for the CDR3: TGTGCCAGCAGTGAGACGACAGGGGGAGAGACCCAGTACTTC.

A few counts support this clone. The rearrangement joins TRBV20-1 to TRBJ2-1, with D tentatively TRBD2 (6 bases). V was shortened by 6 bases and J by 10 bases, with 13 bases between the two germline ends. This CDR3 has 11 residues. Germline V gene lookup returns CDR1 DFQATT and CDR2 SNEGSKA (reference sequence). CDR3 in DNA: TGCAGTGCCATGACTAGTAACGAGCAGTTCTTC. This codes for CSAMTSNEQFF.

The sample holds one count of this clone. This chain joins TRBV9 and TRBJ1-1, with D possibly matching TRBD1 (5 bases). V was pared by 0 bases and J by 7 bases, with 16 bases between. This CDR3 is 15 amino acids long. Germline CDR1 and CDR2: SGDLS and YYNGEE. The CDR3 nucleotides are TGTGCCAGCAGCGTAGGAGGAGGGCAGGGCCATGAAGCTTTCTTT. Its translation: CASSVGGGQGHEAFF.

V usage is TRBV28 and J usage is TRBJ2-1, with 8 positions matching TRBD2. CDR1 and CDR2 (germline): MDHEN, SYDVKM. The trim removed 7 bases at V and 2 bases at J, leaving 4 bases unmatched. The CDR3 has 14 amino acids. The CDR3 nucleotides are TGTGCCAGCAAACTAGCGGTACCCTACAATGAGCAGTTCTTC. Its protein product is CASKLAVPYNEQFF.

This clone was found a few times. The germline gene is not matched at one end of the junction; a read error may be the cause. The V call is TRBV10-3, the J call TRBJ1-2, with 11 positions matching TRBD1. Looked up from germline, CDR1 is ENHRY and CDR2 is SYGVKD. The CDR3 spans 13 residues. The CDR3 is CASSARTGGKSTF. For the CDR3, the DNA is TGTGCCAGCAGTGCAAGGACAGGGGGCAAGTCCACCTTC.